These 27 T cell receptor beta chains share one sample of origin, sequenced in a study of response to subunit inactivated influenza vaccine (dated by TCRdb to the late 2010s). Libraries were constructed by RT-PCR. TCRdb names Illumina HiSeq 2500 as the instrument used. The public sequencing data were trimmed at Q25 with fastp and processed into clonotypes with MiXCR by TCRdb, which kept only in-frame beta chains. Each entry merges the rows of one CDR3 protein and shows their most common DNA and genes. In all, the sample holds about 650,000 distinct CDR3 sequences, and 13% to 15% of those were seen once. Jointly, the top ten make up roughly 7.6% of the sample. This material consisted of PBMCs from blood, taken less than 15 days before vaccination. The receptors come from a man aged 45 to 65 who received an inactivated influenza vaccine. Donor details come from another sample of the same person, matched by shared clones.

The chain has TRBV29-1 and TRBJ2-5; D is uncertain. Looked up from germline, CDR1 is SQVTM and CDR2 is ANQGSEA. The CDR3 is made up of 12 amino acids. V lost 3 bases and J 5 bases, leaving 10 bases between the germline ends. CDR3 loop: CSVEKGGETQYF. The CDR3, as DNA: TGCAGCGTTGAGAAGGGTGGGGAGACCCAGTACTTC.

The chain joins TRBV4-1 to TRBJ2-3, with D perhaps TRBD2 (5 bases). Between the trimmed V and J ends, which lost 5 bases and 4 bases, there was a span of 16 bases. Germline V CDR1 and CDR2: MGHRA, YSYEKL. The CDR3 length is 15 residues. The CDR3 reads CASSTFMRDPDTQYF. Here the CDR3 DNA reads TGCGCCAGCAGCACATTCATGAGGGATCCAGATACGCAGTATTTT.

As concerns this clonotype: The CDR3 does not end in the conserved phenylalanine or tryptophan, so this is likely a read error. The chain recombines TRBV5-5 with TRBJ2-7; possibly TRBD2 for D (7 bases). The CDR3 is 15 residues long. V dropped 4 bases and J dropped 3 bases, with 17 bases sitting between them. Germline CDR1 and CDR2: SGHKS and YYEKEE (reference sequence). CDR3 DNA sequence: TGTGCCAGCAGCCCGGTGGGGGGGCTTTACTACGAGCAGTACCTC. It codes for CASSPVGGLYYEQYL.

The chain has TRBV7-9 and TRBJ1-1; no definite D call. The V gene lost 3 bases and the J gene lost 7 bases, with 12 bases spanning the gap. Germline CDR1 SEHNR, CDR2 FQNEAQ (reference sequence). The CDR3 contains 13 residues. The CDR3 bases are TGTGCCAGCAGCTTGGCCCCTAAATTTGAAGCTTTCTTT. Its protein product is CASSLAPKFEAFF.

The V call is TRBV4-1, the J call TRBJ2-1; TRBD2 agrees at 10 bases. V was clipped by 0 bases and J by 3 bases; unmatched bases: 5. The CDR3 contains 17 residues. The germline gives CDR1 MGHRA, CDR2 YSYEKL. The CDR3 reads CASSQDVSGGFYNEQFF. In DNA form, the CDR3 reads TGCGCCAGCAGCCAAGATGTTAGCGGGGGGTTCTACAATGAGCAGTTCTTC.

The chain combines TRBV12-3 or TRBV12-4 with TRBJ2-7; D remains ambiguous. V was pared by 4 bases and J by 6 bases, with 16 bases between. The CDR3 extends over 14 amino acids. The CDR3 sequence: CASSSTEKPGEQYF. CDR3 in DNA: TGTGCCAGCAGTTCGACGGAAAAACCGGGCGAGCAGTACTTC.

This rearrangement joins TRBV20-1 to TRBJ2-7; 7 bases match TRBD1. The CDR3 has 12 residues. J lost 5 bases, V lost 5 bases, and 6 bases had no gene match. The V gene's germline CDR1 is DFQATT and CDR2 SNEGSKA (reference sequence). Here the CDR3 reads CSARGGQDEQYF. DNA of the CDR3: TGCAGTGCTCGAGGGGGCCAGGACGAGCAGTACTTC.

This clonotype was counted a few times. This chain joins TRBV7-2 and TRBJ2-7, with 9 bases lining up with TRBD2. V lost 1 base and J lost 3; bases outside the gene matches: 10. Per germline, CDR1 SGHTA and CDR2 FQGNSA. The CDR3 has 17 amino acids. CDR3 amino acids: CASSLGRAGGSYYEQYF. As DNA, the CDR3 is TGTGCCAGCAGCTTAGGCAGAGCGGGGGGTTCGTACTACGAGCAGTACTTC.

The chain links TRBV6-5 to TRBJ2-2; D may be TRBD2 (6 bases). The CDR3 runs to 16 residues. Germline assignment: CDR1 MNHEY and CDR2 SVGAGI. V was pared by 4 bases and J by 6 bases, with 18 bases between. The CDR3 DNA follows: TGTGCCAGCAGTTCCCTGCTAGCGTTGGGGCCCGGGGAGCTGTTTTTT. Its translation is CASSSLLALGPGELFF.

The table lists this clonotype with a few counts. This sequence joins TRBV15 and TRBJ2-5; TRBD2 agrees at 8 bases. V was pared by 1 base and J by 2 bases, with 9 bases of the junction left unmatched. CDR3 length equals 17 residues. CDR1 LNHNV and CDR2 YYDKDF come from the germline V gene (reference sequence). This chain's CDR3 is CATSRGTSLTLQETQYF. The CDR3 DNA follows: TGTGCCACCAGCAGAGGGACTAGCCTAACCCTACAAGAGACCCAGTACTTC.

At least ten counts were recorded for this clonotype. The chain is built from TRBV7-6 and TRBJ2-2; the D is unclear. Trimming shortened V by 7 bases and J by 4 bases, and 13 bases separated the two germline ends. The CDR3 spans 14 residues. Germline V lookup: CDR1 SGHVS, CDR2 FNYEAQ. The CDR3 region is CASTSTSGTGELFF. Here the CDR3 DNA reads TGTGCCAGCACCTCAACCTCAGGCACCGGGGAGCTGTTTTTT.

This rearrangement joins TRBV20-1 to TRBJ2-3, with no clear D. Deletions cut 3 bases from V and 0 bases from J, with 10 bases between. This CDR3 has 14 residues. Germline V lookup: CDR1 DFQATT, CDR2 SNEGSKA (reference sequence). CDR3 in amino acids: CSASPVTSTDTQYF. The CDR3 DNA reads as TGCAGTGCTAGCCCCGTTACTAGCACAGATACGCAGTATTTT.

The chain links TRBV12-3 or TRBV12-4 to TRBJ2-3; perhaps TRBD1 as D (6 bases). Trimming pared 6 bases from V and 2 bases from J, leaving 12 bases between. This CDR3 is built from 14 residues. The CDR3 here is CASSVQGPTDTQYF. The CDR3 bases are TGTGCCAGCAGCGTACAGGGACCCACAGATACGCAGTATTTT.

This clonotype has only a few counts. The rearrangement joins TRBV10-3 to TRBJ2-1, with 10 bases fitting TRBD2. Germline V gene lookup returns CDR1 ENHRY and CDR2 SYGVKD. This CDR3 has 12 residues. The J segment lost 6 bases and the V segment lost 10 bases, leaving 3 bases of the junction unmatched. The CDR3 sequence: CATSGGANEQFF. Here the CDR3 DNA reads TGTGCCACCAGCGGGGGGGCCAATGAGCAGTTCTTC.

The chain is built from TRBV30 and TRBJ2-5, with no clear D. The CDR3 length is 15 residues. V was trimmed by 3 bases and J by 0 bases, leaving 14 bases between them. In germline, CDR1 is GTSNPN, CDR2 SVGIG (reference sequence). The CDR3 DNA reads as TGTGCCTGGAGCGGAACGGATTCGTACCAAGAGACCCAGTACTTC. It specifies CAWSGTDSYQETQYF.

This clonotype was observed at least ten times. This CDR3 is CASSVDRRALFF. CDR3 nucleotides: TGTGCCAGCAGTGTCGACCGGAGGGCGCTGTTTTTT. V is TRBV12-3 or TRBV12-4 and J is TRBJ2-2; TRBD2 might be the D (6 bases). The CDR3 runs to 12 residues. Between the trimmed V and J ends, which lost 5 bases and 13 bases, there was a span of 14 bases.

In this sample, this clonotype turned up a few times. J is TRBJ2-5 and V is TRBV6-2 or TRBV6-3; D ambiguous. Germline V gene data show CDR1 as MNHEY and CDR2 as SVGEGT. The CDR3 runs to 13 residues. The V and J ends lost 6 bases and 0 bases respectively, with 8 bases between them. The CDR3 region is CASRDPYQETQYF. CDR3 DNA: TGTGCCAGCAGGGACCCCTACCAAGAGACCCAGTACTTC.

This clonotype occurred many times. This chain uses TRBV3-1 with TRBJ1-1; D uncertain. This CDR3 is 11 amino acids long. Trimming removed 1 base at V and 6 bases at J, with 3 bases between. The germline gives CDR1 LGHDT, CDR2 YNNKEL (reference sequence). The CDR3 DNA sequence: TGTGCCAGCAGCCAAGCCGCTGAAGCTTTCTTT. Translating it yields CASSQAAEAFF. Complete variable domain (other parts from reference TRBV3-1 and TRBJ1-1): DTAVSQTPKYLVTQMGNDKSIKCEQNLGHDTMYWYKQDSKKFLKIMFSYNNKELIINETVPNRFSPKSPDKAHLNLHINSLELGDSAVYFCASSQAAEAFFGQGTRLTVV.

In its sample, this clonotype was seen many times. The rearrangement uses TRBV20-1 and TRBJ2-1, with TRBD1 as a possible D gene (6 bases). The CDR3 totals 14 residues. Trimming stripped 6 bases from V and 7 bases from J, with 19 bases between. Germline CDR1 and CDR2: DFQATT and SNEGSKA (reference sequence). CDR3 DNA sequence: TGCAGTGCAACCGGGACACTGAGGAATAATGAGCAGTTCTTC. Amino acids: CSATGTLRNNEQFF.

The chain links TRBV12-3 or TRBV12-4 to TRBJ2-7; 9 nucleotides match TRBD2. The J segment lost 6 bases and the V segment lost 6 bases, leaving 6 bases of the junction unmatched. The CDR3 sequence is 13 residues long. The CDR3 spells CASSLAGSGEQYF. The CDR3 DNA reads TGTGCCAGCAGCCTAGCGGGGAGCGGCGAGCAGTACTTC.

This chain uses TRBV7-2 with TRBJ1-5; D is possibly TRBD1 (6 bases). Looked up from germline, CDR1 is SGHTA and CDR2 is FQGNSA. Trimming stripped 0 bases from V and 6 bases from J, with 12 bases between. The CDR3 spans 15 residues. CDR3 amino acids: CASSLAWGAGQPQHF. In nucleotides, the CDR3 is TGTGCCAGCAGCTTAGCGTGGGGGGCAGGTCAGCCCCAGCATTTT.

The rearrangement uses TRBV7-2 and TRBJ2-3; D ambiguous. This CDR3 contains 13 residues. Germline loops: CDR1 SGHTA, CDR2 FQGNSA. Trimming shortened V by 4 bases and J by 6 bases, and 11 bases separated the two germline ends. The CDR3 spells CASSSTLWDTQYF. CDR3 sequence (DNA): TGTGCCAGCAGCTCGACCCTGTGGGATACGCAGTATTTT.

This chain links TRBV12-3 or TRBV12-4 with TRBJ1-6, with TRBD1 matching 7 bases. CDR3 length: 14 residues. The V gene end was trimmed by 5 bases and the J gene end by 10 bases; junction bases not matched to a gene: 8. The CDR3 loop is CASSLRQGESPLHF. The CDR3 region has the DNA TGTGCCAGCAGTCTCAGACAGGGCGAGTCACCCCTCCACTTT.

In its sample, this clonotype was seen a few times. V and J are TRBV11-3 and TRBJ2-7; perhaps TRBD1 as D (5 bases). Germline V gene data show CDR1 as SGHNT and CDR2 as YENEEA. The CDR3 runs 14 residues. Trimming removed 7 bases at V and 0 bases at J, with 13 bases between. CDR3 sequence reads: CASTEDRISYEQYF. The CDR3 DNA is TGTGCCAGCACCGAAGACAGAATCTCCTACGAGCAGTACTTC. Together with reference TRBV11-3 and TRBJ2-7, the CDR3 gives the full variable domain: EAGVVQSPRYKIIEKKQPVAFWCNPISGHNTLYWYLQNLGQGPELLIRYENEEAVDDSQLPKDRFSAERLKGVDSTLKIQPAELGDSAVYLCASTEDRISYEQYFGPGTRLTVT.

In nucleotides, the CDR3 is TGTGCCTGGAGTGCCGACAGGGCCGGGGGGGAAAAACTGTTTTTT. Translation gives CAWSADRAGGEKLFF. The V call is TRBV30, the J call TRBJ1-4; TRBD1 aligns across 7 bases. J lost 8 bases, V lost 1 base, and 10 bases had no gene match. The germline V gene has CDR1 GTSNPN and CDR2 SVGIG (reference sequence). The CDR3 consists of 15 residues.

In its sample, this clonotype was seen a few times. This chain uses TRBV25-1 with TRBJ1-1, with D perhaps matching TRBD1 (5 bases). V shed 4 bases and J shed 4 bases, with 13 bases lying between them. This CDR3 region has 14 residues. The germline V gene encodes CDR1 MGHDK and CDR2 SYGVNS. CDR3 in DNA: TGTGCCAGCAGTGTGGGCCGGGGGGGCACTGAAGCTTTCTTT. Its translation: CASSVGRGGTEAFF. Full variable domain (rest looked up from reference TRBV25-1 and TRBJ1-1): EADIYQTPRYLVIGTGKKITLECSQTMGHDKMYWYQQDPGMELHLIHYSYGVNSTEKGDLSSESTVSRIRTEHFPLTLESARPSHTSQYLCASSVGRGGTEAFFGQGTRLTVV.

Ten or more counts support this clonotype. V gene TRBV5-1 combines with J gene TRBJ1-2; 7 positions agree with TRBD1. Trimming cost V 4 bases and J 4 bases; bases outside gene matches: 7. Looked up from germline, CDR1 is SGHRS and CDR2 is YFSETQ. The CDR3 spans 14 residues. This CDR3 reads CASSAEGQSYGYTF. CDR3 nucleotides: TGCGCCAGCAGCGCGGAGGGACAGAGCTATGGCTACACCTTC.